This paragraph covers one T cell receptor beta chain sequence. Its antigen is unknown. The sample originates from a study of T cell responses to AZD1222 COVID-19 vaccine. Findings and caveats of the study: The CD4 TCRs associated with vaccination extended across spike and predominated at 160-218 and 743-854. Breadth and depth of Spike-specific TCRs rose after two AZD1222 doses. Clonal diversity was possibly underestimated, and the donors were mostly white British, with more females.

Researchers grouped second doses given at about 4 or about 12 weeks into one pool. TCRdb's copy holds only in-frame clones and misses some; the assay was immunoSEQ multiplex PCR. The sample lists 100,000 to 150,000 clones, 75% to 95% occurring once. The ends were cut back, 9 bases at V and 0 bases at J, with 15 bases in the middle. Per germline, CDR1 MNHEY and CDR2 SMNVEV (reference sequence). The CDR3 loop spans 15 amino acids. The starting material was peripheral blood, obtained 28 days after the second AZD1222 dose. The receptor comes from an adult who received the AZD1222 COVID-19 vaccine. The gene calls are TRBV27 and TRBJ2-1; D unclear. The CDR3 region has the DNA TGTGCCAGTAGACAATCTACCTTCTCCTACAATGAGCAGTTCTTC. Protein: CASRQSTFSYNEQFF.